This T cell receptor beta chain was observed in a study of blood T cell repertoires in COVID-19. Libraries were prepared by immunoSEQ multiplex PCR; TCRdb keeps only in-frame clonotypes and omits some of them. The profile shows around 380,000 clones, over 75% of them singletons. This CDR3 contains 15 residues. Per germline, CDR1 SGDLS and CDR2 YYNGEE. V gave up 4 bases and J gave up 3 bases; unmatched junction bases: 5. This chain uses TRBV9 with TRBJ1-3, with 9 bases aligning to TRBD1. This TCR came from a man aged 25-45 years who had recovered from COVID-19. The sequencing sample was made of PBMCs or T cells enriched from blood (not recorded which). The CDR3 coding sequence is TGTGCCAGCAGCCTGGGACAGGGAGATGGAAACACCATATATTTT. Translating gives CASSLGQGDGNTIYF.